This T cell receptor beta chain was observed in a study of control samples from healthy donors and cancer patients. The protocol was immunoSEQ multiplex PCR, while the TCRdb copy is restricted to in-frame clones and leaves out a portion. The data hold under 40,000 clones, with around 88% observed a single time. The sequencing input was PBMCs. This sequence was found in a woman between 55 and 75 years old with lung cancer.

CDR3 amino acids: CASSSHRAPYEQYF. Here the CDR3 DNA reads TGTGCCAGCAGTTCTCACAGGGCTCCCTACGAGCAGTACTTC. This chain joins TRBV6-9 and TRBJ2-7; D may be TRBD1 (6 bases). Germline-derived CDR1 and CDR2 are MNHGY and SVAAGI. Deletions cut 4 bases from V and 2 bases from J, with 12 bases between. The CDR3 has 14 residues.